A single T cell receptor beta chain is shown here with its context. Antigen: not known. This specimen belongs to a study of T cell responses to AZD1222 COVID-19 vaccine. Using immunoSEQ multiplex PCR, the repertoire was profiled, and TCRdb retains in-frame clones only, with some absent. The sample holds 250,000 to 300,000 clones, approximately 94% seen once. CDR3 size: 11 residues. V gave up 5 bases and J gave up 6 bases; unmatched junction bases: 1. The germline gives CDR1 SEHNR, CDR2 FQNEAQ (reference sequence). The study, taken as a whole, reports: A rise in Spike-specific TCR breadth and depth followed two AZD1222 doses. The donors showed a predominance of white British ancestry and of females, with possible underestimation of clonal diversity. Repertoire sampling was restricted to post-peak T cell response timepoints.

Sequenced material: peripheral blood, taken 28 days after the second AZD1222 dose. This chain joins TRBV7-9 and TRBJ2-7, with TRBD1 identical over 7 bases. This receptor was taken from an adult who received the AZD1222 COVID-19 vaccine. The CDR3 nucleotides are TGTGCCAGCAGCACAGGGGCCGAGCAGTACTTC. The encoded protein is CASSTGAEQYF.